The present T cell receptor beta chain was sequenced within a study of blood T cell repertoires in COVID-19. Libraries were prepared by immunoSEQ multiplex PCR; TCRdb keeps only in-frame clonotypes and omits some of them. Found here are approximately 150,000 clones, around nine tenths of them singletons; the top ten hold around 4.6%. This CDR3 has 14 residues. Trimming took 0 bases from V and 6 from J, leaving 9 bases between them. CDR1 is MNHEY, CDR2 SVGAGI, per germline. This TCR was sampled from a human donor in a cohort sampled during active COVID-19. The chain has TRBV6-5 and TRBJ2-1; D unresolved. The sample taken for sequencing was peripheral blood. Here the CDR3 reads CASSYSRRGNEQFF. The CDR3 bases are TGTGCCAGCAGTTACTCCAGAAGAGGCAATGAGCAGTTCTTC.